This T cell receptor beta chain is drawn from a study of blood T cell repertoires in COVID-19. Study context: Sample material is recorded as cDNA or gDNA derived from T cells, B-cell-depleted T cells, or PBMCs.

This clone was seen just once. Sequencing was performed with immunoSEQ multiplex PCR; in TCRdb, only in-frame clones are kept and a portion is missing. The table shows under 80,000 clones, with less than 90% occurring only once. Trimming at V came to 0 bases and at J to 3 bases, leaving 0 bases not matched to a gene. This CDR3 contains 15 residues. CDR1 is SGHDT and CDR2 is YYEEEE in the germline V gene. Sequencing used peripheral blood. This chain connects TRBV5-6 to TRBJ2-2; 9 bases line up with TRBD2. This receptor was taken from a man aged 50 or older with active COVID-19. The CDR3 loop is CASSLGLADTGELFF. The CDR3 coding sequence is TGTGCCAGCAGCTTGGGACTAGCGGACACCGGGGAGCTGTTTTTT.